A selection of T cell receptor beta chains follows, all from one sample in a study of blood T cell repertoires in COVID-19. Some clones are missing from TCRdb's copy, which holds only in-frame ones; the method was immunoSEQ multiplex PCR. Of 380,000 or so clones in the sample, around 89% were seen once. Sample: PBMCs or T cells enriched from blood (not recorded which). The source is a young woman with acute COVID-19. The CDR3 runs from the conserved cysteine through the conserved F or W. A D gene is named only where the DNA matches it firmly. Some rows have no size entry. The others give once, few or many, or a class for an expanded clone.

TRBV7-9	TRBJ1-2	-	-	CASSLANGGVQDGYTF	TGTGCCAGCAGCTTAGCTAATGGGGGGGTGCAGGATGGCTACACCTTC
TRBV5-6	TRBJ2-1	-	-	CASSLVRTPVTNEQFF	TGTGCCAGCAGCTTGGTCCGGACACCCGTAACCAATGAGCAGTTCTTC
TRBV21-1	TRBJ2-5	once	-	CASSKASRDRETQYF	TGTGCCAGCAGCAAAGCTTCACGGGATCGGGAGACCCAGTACTTC
TRBV4-1	TRBJ1-1	-	-	CASSQVLQGHGEAFF	TGCGCCAGCAGCCAAGTCCTCCAGGGGCACGGAGAAGCTTTCTTT
TRBV19	TRBJ1-5	-	TRBD1	CASSMSRDRVLSPRQPQHF	TGTGCCAGTAGTATGTCCCGGGACAGGGTTTTGTCGCCTCGGCAGCCCCAGCATTTT
TRBV28	TRBJ1-6	-	-	CASSLGREGSPLHF	TGTGCCAGCAGTTTAGGCAGGGAAGGTTCACCCCTCCACTTT
TRBV29-1	TRBJ2-7	-	TRBD1	CSVRDRGSYEQYF	TGCAGCGTGAGGGACAGGGGATCCTACGAGCAGTACTTC
TRBV11-1	TRBJ1-1	-	-	CASRSLGAMNTEAFF	TGTGCCAGCAGGTCACTGGGGGCGATGAACACTGAAGCTTTCTTT
TRBV18	TRBJ2-7	-	-	CASSAGTPSYEQYF	TGTGCCAGCTCAGCCGGGACACCCTCCTACGAGCAGTACTTC
TRBV2	TRBJ2-3	-	-	CASSSQGFGTDTQYF	TGTGCCAGCAGTTCACAGGGTTTCGGTACAGATACGCAGTATTTT
TRBV19	TRBJ1-5	few	TRBD1	CASRQGANYNQPQHF	TGTGCCAGTAGGCAGGGGGCGAACTACAATCAGCCCCAGCATTTT
TRBV21-1	TRBJ2-2	-	-	CASSNKTREVTGELFF	TGTGCCAGCAGCAATAAGACTCGGGAGGTCACCGGGGAGCTGTTTTTT
TRBV19	TRBJ2-5	-	-	CASSSDRTQETQYF	TGTGCCAGTAGCAGCGACAGAACCCAAGAGACCCAGTACTTC
TRBV18	TRBJ2-1	-	TRBD1	CASSPPGQGDEQFF	TGTGCCAGCTCACCGCCGGGACAGGGGGATGAGCAGTTCTTC
TRBV27	TRBJ1-3	-	-	CASSLGRDSGNTIYF	TGTGCCAGCAGTTTGGGCAGGGACTCTGGAAACACCATATATTTT
TRBV5-1	TRBJ2-3	-	TRBD1	CASSLKGQEPTDTQYF	TGCGCCAGCAGCCTCAAGGGACAGGAACCCACAGATACGCAGTATTTT
TRBV29-1	TRBJ2-7	-	-	CSVDAGNYEQYF	TGCAGCGTTGACGCAGGGAACTACGAGCAGTACTTC
TRBV5-4	TRBJ1-1	-	-	CASSAKLSNTEAFF	TGTGCCAGCAGCGCGAAATTGTCGAACACTGAAGCTTTCTTT
TRBV11-2	TRBJ2-1	few	TRBD2	CASSLLAGAYNEQFF	TGTGCCAGCAGCCTACTAGCGGGGGCCTACAATGAGCAGTTCTTC
TRBV7-2	TRBJ1-2	-	-	CASSLKVGTNGYTF	TGTGCCAGCAGCTTAAAAGTCGGGACAAATGGCTACACCTTC
TRBV18	TRBJ1-1	-	-	CASSPRQNTEAFF	TGTGCCAGCTCACCACGTCAGAACACTGAAGCTTTCTTT
TRBV15	TRBJ2-7	-	TRBD2	CATSRGSRTSAHEQYF	TGTGCCACCAGCAGAGGCTCTCGGACTAGCGCGCACGAGCAGTACTTC
TRBV19	TRBJ2-3	-	-	CASSMQVLPDTQYF	TGTGCCAGTAGTATGCAGGTCTTGCCAGATACGCAGTATTTT
TRBV10-3	TRBJ2-1	-	-	CAISEGRGDRNEQFF	TGTGCCATCAGTGAGGGGAGGGGGGACCGCAATGAGCAGTTCTTC
TRBV18	TRBJ1-1	-	-	CASSPPDSPEAFF	TGTGCCAGCTCACCCCCGGACAGCCCTGAAGCTTTCTTT
TRBV7-6	TRBJ2-2	-	TRBD2	CASSLDRETGLANTGELFF	TGTGCCAGCAGCTTAGACCGAGAGACGGGACTAGCGAACACCGGGGAGCTGTTTTTT
TRBV6-5	TRBJ1-1	-	-	CASGALNTEAFF	TGTGCCAGCGGGGCGCTGAACACTGAAGCTTTCTTT
TRBV25-1	TRBJ1-2	-	-	CASSELPGVDYGYTF	TGTGCCAGCAGTGAGCTCCCAGGGGTAGACTATGGCTACACCTTC
TRBV5-1	TRBJ1-1	-	-	CASSLGTGELMNTEAFF	TGCGCCAGCAGCTTGGGAACGGGGGAGCTAATGAACACTGAAGCTTTCTTT
TRBV6-5	TRBJ2-7	-	TRBD1	CATTPSTGGSYEQYF	TGTGCCACCACACCGTCGACAGGGGGATCCTACGAGCAGTACTTC
TRBV6-5	TRBJ1-2	-	-	CASSYVRELDGYTF	TGTGCCAGCAGTTATGTCCGGGAATTAGATGGCTACACCTTC
TRBV18	TRBJ1-1	-	TRBD1	CASSLQGQVNTEAFF	TGTGCCAGCTCACTTCAGGGACAGGTGAACACTGAAGCTTTCTTT
TRBV25-1	TRBJ1-2	-	-	CASSESSYSKTSHGYTF	TGTGCCAGCAGTGAATCATCTTACTCCAAAACGAGCCATGGCTACACCTTC
TRBV5-1	TRBJ1-3	-	-	CASSLDRRSIYF	TGCGCCAGCAGCTTGGACAGGCGGTCCATATATTTT
TRBV12-5	TRBJ2-1	-	TRBD2	CASGLVPPTSGGRYNEQFF	TGTGCTAGTGGTTTGGTACCGCCGACTAGCGGGGGGCGATACAATGAGCAGTTCTTC
TRBV7-6	TRBJ1-1	-	-	CASAGENTEAFF	TGTGCCAGCGCCGGGGAGAACACTGAAGCTTTCTTT
TRBV29-1	TRBJ2-2	-	TRBD2	CSASPRGGNTGELFF	TGCAGCGCCTCACCCCGGGGGGGGAACACCGGGGAGCTGTTTTTT
TRBV7-2	TRBJ1-2	-	TRBD1	CASSLAWDSYGYTF	TGTGCCAGCAGCTTAGCCTGGGACAGCTATGGCTACACCTTC
TRBV19	TRBJ2-6	-	TRBD1	CASSMIGLSGSGGRSGANVLTF	TGTGCCAGTAGTATGATCGGTTTGAGTGGTTCAGGGGGCCGATCCGGGGCCAACGTCCTGACTTTC